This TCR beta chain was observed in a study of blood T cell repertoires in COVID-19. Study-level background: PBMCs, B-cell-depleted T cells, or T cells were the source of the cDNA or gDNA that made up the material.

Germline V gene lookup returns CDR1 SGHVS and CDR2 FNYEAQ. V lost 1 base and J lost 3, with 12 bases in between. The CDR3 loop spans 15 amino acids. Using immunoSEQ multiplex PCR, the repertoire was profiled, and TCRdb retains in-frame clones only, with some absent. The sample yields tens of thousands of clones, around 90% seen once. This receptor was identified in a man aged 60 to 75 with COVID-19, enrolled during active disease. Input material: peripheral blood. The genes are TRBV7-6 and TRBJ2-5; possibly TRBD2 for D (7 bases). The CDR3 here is CASSLGTGREETQYF. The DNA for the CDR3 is TGTGCCAGCAGCTTAGGTACAGGGAGGGAAGAGACCCAGTACTTC.